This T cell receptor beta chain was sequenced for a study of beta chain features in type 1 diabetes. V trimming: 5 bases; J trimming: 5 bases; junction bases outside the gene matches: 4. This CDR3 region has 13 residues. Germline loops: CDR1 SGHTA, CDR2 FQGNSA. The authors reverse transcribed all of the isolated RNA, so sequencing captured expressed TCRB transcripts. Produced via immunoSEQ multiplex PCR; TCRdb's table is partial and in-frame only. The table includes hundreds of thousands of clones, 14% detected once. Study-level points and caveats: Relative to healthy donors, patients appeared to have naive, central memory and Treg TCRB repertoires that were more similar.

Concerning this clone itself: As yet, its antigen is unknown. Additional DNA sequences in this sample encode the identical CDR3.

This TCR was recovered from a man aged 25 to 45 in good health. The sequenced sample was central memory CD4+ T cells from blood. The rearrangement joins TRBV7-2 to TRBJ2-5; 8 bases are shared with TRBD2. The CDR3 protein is CASSGREGETQYF. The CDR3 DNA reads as TGTGCCAGCAGCGGCCGGGAGGGCGAGACCCAGTACTTC.